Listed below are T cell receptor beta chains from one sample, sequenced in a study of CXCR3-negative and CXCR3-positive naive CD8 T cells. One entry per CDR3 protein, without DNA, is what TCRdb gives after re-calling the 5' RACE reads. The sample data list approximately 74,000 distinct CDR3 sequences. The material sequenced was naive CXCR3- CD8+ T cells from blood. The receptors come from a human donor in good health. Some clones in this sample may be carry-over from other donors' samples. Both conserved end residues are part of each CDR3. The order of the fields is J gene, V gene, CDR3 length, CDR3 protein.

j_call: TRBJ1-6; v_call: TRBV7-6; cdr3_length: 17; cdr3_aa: CASSFTGTGNLQSPLHF
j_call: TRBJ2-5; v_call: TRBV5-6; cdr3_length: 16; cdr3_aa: CASSLYLGTGGLTQYF
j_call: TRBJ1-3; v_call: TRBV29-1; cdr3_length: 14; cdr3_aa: CSVADGGSGNTIYF
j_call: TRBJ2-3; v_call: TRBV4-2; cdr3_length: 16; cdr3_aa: CASSPQTSGEADTQYF
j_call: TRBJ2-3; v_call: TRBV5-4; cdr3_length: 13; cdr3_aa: CASSSSYENTQYF
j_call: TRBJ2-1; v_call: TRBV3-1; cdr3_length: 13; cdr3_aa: CASSLVDYNEQFF
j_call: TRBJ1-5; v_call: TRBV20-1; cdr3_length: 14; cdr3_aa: CSARTGDLEQPQHF
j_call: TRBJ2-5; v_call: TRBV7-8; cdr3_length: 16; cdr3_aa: CASSPLGGGGPETQYF
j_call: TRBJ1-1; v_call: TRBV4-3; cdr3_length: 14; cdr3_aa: CASSQDRMNTEAFF
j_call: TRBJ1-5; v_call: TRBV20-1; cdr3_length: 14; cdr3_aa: CSATIDETDQPQHF
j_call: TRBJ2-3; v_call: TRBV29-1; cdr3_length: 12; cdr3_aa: CSVDNLTDTQYF
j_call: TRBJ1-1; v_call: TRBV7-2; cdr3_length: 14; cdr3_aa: CASSHWTGNTEAFF
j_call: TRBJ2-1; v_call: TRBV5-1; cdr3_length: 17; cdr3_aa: CASSLAGDSGYNNEQFF
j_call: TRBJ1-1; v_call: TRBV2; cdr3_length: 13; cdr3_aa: CASRPQEDDEAFF
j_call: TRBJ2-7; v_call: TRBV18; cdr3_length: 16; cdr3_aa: CASSPAPGQGSYEQYF
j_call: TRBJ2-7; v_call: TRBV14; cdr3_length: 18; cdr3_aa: CASSQALESHNIGYEQYF
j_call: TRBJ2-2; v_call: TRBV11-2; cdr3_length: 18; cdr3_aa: CASSTFGAGLAGDGELFF
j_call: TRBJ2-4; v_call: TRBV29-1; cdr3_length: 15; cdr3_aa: CSPRDGGLAKNIQYF
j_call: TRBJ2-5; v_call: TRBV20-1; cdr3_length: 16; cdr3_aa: CSARDHQGVDQETQYF
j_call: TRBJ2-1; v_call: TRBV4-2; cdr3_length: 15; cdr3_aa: CASSHALAEPNEQFF
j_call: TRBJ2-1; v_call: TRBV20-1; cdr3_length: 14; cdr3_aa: CSARGTSGYNEQFF
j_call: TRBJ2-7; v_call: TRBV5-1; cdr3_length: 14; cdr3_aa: CASSYVTGSYEQYF
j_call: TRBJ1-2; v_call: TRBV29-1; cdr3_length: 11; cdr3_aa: CSVGGGGGYTF